This T cell receptor (beta chain) was found in a study of Ad26.COV2.S vaccination and SARS-CoV-2 variants. Study-level background: Donor got 5x10^10 or 1x10^11 viral particles of Ad26.COV2.S. General study findings and limits: Vaccinated and placebo-treated recipients had similar non-spike TCR breadth. Placebo recipients showed lower spike-specific TCR breadth than vaccinees. Breadth, reportedly substantial, characterized the spike-specific CD8+ and CD4+ T cell responses after vaccination.

This clone was seen only once. As yet, its antigen is unknown. Clones were sequenced by immunoSEQ multiplex PCR, and TCRdb holds only the in-frame ones, with some missing. The data show some 340,000 clones, just over 85% seen once. Trimming pared 1 base from V and 1 base from J, leaving 11 bases between. The CDR3 contains 16 residues. In germline, CDR1 is SGHVS, CDR2 FQNEAQ. Regarding treatment: 15 to 20 received Ad26.COV2.S at low or high dose, single or two shots; about 5 received placebo; per-sample allocation not given. Sampling was performed 63 days after the first vaccine or placebo injection. This chain links TRBV7-8 with TRBJ2-1; D not resolved. The receptor's source is a person between 18 and 65 years old who received the Ad26.COV2.S COVID-19 vaccine or a placebo. This specimen was peripheral blood, taken in a trial of Ad26.COV2.S vaccine versus placebo. The CDR3 bases are TGTGCCAGCAGCTTAGTCCTCGGACCATCCTACAATGAGCAGTTCTTC. As protein: CASSLVLGPSYNEQFF.